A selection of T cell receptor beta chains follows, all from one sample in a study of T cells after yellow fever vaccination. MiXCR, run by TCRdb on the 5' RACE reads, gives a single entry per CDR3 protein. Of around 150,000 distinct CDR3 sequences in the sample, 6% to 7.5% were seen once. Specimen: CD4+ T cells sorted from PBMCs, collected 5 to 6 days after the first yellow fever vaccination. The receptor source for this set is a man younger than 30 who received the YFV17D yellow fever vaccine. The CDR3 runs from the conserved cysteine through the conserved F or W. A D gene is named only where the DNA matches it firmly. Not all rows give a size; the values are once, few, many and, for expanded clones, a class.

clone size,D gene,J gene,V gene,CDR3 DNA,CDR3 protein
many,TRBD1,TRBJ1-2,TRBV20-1,TGCAGTGCCCTACAGGGGGTGGTTGGTGGCTACACCTTC,CSALQGVVGGYTF
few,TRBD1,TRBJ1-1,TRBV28,TGTGCCAGTTATACAGGGGGGAAAATCACTGAAGCTTTCTTT,CASYTGGKITEAFF
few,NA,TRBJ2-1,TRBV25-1,TGTGCCAGCAGTGACGGCCCGGTTCGTGGGCAGTTCTTC,CASSDGPVRGQFF
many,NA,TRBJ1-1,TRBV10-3,TGTGCCACCCAAAGGCTGGAAAACACTGAAGCTTTCTTT,CATQRLENTEAFF
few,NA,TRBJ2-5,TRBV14,TGTGCCAGCAGCCAAGCAAATTCGGACAGACCACAGGGAGAGACCCAGTACTTC,CASSQANSDRPQGETQYF
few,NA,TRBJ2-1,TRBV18,TGTGCCAGCTCACCAAGTGTGAGTCAGGGAGAGCAGTTCTTC,CASSPSVSQGEQFF
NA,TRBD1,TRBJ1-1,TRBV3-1,TGTGCCAGCAGCCAAGGGACAGGGAACGACCTTGGCACTGAAGCTTTCTTT,CASSQGTGNDLGTEAFF
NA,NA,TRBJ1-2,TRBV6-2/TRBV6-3,TGTGCCAGCAGTTCTTCACCGGGACGGTCTAACTATGGCTACACCTTC,CASSSSPGRSNYGYTF
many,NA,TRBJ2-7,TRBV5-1,TGCGCCAGCAGTGGTCAATTCGAAGAGCAGTACTTC,CASSGQFEEQYF
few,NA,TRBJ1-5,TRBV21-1,TGTGCCAGCAGCACTCAGGGGGCGCGAGTGGGTAGCAATCAGCCCCAGCATTTT,CASSTQGARVGSNQPQHF